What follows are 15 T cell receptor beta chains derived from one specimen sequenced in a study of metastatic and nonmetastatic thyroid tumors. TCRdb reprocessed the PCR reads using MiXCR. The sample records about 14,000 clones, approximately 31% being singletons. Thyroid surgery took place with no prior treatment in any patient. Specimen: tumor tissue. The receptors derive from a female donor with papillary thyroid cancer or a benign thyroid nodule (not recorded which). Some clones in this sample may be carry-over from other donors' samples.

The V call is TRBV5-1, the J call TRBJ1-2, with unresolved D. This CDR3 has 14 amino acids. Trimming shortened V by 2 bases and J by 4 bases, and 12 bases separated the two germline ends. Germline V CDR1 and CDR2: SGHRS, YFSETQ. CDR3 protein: CASSFQDGPYGYTF. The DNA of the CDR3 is TGCGCCAGCAGCTTCCAGGACGGCCCCTATGGCTACACCTTC.

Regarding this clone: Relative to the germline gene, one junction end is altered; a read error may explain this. As DNA, the CDR3 is TGTGCCAGCAGCAACAGGGATATCAATCATCCCCAGCATTTT. Amino acids: CASSNRDINHPQHF. This chain links TRBV5-4 with TRBJ1-5, with D possibly matching TRBD1 (6 bases). The CDR3 extends over 14 amino acids. Germline CDR1 and CDR2: SGHNT and YYREEE (reference sequence).

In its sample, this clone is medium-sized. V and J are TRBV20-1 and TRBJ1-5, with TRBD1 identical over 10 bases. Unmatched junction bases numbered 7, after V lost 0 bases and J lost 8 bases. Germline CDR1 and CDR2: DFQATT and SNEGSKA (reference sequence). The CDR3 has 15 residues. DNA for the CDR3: TGCAGTGCTAGAGACGGGACAGGGGTCGGAGAGCCCCAGCATTTT. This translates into CSARDGTGVGEPQHF.

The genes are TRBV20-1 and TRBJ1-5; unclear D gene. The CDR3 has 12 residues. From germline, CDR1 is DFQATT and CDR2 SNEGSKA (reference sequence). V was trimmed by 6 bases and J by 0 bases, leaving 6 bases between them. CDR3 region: CSAKYSNQPQHF. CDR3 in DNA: TGCAGTGCCAAATATAGCAATCAGCCCCAGCATTTT.

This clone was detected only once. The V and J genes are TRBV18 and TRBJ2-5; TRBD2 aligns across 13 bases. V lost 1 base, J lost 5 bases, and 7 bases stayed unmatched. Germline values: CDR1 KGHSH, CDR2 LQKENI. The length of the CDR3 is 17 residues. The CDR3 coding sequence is TGTGCCAGCTCACCACAAAACCCGGGACTAGCGGGGGAGACCCAGTACTTC. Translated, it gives CASSPQNPGLAGETQYF.

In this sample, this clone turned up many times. Written as DNA, the CDR3 is TGTGCCAGCAGCTTAGGAGCGGGAAACCAAGAGACCCAGTACTTC. This codes for CASSLGAGNQETQYF. This chain connects TRBV7-2 to TRBJ2-5; 7 bases match TRBD2. This CDR3 is built from 15 residues. V gave up 1 base and J gave up 0 bases; unmatched junction bases: 2. Germline V lookup: CDR1 SGHTA, CDR2 FQGNSA.

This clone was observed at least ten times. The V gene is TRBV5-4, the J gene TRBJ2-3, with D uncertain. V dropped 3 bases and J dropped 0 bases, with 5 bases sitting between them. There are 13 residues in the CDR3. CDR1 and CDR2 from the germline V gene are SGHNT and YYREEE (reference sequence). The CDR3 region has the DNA TGTGCCAGCAGCTGGATTAGCACAGATACGCAGTATTTT. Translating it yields CASSWISTDTQYF.

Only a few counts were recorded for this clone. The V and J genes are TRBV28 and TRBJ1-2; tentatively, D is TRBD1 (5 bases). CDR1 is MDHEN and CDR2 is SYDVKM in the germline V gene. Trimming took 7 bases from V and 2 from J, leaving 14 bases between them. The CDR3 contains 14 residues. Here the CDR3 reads CASISTGLNYGYTF. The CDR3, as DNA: TGTGCCAGCATTTCTACAGGCCTGAACTATGGCTACACCTTC.

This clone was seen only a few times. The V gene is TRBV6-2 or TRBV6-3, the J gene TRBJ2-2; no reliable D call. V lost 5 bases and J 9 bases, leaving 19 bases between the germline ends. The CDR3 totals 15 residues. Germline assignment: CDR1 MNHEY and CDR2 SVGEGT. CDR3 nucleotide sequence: TGTGCCAGCAGTAAAAGTGATTTCGAAACCAGGGAGCTGTTTTTT. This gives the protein CASSKSDFETRELFF.

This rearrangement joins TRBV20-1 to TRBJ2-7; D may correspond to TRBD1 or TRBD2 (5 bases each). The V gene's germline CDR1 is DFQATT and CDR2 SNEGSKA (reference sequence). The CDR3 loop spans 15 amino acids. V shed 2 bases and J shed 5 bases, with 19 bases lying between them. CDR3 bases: TGCAGTGCTAGATGGGCTCGGGGACCTTTCGACGAGCAGTACTTC. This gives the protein CSARWARGPFDEQYF.

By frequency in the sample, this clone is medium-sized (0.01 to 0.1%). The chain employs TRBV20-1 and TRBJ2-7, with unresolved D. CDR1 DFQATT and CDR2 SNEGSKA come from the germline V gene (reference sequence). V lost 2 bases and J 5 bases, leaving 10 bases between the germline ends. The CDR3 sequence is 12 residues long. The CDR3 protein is CSARIENNEQYF. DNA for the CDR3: TGCAGTGCTAGAATAGAGAACAACGAGCAGTACTTC.

CDR3 loop: CASSLAGSGSSYEQYF. The CDR3 DNA reads TGCGCCAGCAGCTTGGCTGGTAGCGGCTCCTCCTACGAGCAGTACTTC. The chain has TRBV5-1 and TRBJ2-7, with D tentatively TRBD2 (6 bases). The CDR3 totals 16 residues. The germline V gene encodes CDR1 SGHRS and CDR2 YFSETQ. V lost 0 bases and J lost 0, with 13 bases in between.

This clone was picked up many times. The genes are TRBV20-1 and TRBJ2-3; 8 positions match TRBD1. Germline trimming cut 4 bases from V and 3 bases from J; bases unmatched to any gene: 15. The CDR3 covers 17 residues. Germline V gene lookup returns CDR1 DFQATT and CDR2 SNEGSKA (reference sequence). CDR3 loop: CSAKDRGWTLRTDTQYF. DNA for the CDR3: TGCAGTGCTAAAGACAGGGGTTGGACCCTTCGGACAGATACGCAGTATTTT.

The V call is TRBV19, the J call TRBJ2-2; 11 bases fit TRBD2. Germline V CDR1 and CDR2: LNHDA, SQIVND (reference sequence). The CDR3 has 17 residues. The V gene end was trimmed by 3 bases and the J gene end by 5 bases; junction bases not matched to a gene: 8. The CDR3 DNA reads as TGTGCCAGTAGTATGGGCCTAGCGGGAGGTTTTACCGGGGAGCTGTTTTTT. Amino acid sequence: CASSMGLAGGFTGELFF.

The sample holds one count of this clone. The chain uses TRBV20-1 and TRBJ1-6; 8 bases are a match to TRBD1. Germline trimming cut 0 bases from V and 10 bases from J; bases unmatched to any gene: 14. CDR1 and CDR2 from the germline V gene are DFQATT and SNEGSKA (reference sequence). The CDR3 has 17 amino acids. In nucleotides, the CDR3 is TGCAGTGCTAGAGATTTGTTATCTGGACAGGGACAATCACCCCTCCACTTT. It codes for CSARDLLSGQGQSPLHF.